The clone carrying this TCR beta chain turned up a few times. Generated by immunoSEQ multiplex PCR, the TCRdb table keeps only in-frame clones and is missing some. The sample consists of about 360,000 clones, 70% to 75% of them appearing once. These data originate in a study of shared clonotypes between healthy human individuals. Donation came from healthy HIV-negative adults that had no recent acute infections or vaccinations. CD4+ cells underwent separation, giving CD45RA+ naive and CD45RA-negative memory subsets. The germline CDR1 and CDR2 sequences are SGHTA and FQGNSA. The ends were cut back, 1 base at V and 6 bases at J, with 15 bases in the middle. The CDR3 extends over 15 amino acids.

The TCR sequence derives from a man younger than 45 in good health. The chain couples TRBV7-2 to TRBJ1-1; D is ambiguous. Specimen: memory CD4+ T cells sorted from blood. Stated subset: CD45RA-negative fraction. The CDR3 here is CASSLGSPYPPEAFF. CDR3 DNA: TGTGCCAGCAGCTTAGGGTCACCTTACCCTCCTGAAGCTTTCTTT.